This T cell receptor beta chain was captured by sequencing in a study of type 1 regulatory T cells. The overall study: This in vitro CD4 product, T-allo10, is enriched for Tr1 cells and alloantigen-specific.

TCRdb reprocessed the reads with MiXCR, giving one entry per CDR3 protein. The top ten hold 20% to 30% of the sample, which has several thousand distinct CDR3 sequences, 25% to 35% seen once. This clonotype was found a few times. Its antigen is unidentified. V dropped 3 bases and J dropped 0; count of bases not matched to a gene: 4. This CDR3 has 15 residues. Germline V lookup: CDR1 DFQATT, CDR2 SNEGSKA (reference sequence). Study-wide findings and caveats: Tr1 cells had a more restricted TCR repertoire than non-Tr1 cells.

The genes are TRBV20-1 and TRBJ2-3; the match to TRBD2 covers 9 bases. Sequencing was performed on cultured type 1 regulatory T (Tr1) cells, either the whole culture or a sorted fraction (not recorded which). This receptor was taken from a human donor in good health. The CDR3 reads CSARRGGSSTDTQYF. The CDR3 DNA reads TGCAGTGCTAGGCGGGGGGGATCTAGCACAGATACGCAGTATTTT.